This is a list of T cell receptor beta chains from one sample in a study of blood T cell repertoires in COVID-19. Assay: immunoSEQ multiplex PCR; the TCRdb copy retains only in-frame clones and omits some. The data hold tens of thousands of clones, with around 85% observed a single time. The sequenced sample was peripheral blood. The source is a man older than 75 with acute or convalescent COVID-19. The CDR3 runs from the conserved cysteine through the conserved F or W. The order of the fields is J gene, V gene, D gene, clone size, CDR3 protein, CDR3 DNA. The D gene is left open where the match is weak. Expanded clones get a size class; other rows say once, few or many, or leave the size out.

J: TRBJ2-7
V: TRBV28
D: -
size: -
CDR3: CASSFGDTYEQYF
DNA: TGTGCCAGCAGTTTCGGGGATACCTACGAGCAGTACTTC

J: TRBJ1-5
V: TRBV7-2
D: -
size: -
CDR3: CASGPGDSNQPQHF
DNA: TGTGCCAGTGGCCCAGGGGATAGCAATCAGCCCCAGCATTTT

J: TRBJ1-2
V: TRBV28
D: -
size: once
CDR3: CASQIASNYGYTF
DNA: TGTGCCAGCCAAATTGCGAGTAACTATGGCTACACCTTC

J: TRBJ2-2
V: TRBV5-4
D: -
size: -
CDR3: CASSLGQNTGELFF
DNA: TGTGCCAGCAGCTTGGGGCAAAACACCGGGGAGCTGTTTTTT

J: TRBJ2-7
V: TRBV18
D: TRBD1
size: -
CDR3: CASSPGTGYEQYF
DNA: TGTGCCAGCTCGCCCGGGACAGGCTACGAGCAGTACTTC

J: TRBJ1-3
V: TRBV19
D: -
size: -
CDR3: CASSLITSSGNTIYF
DNA: TGTGCCAGTAGTCTGATAACCAGCTCTGGAAACACCATATATTTT

J: TRBJ1-1
V: TRBV5-4
D: TRBD1
size: -
CDR3: CASSVGTANTEAFF
DNA: TGTGCCAGCAGCGTTGGGACAGCAAACACTGAAGCTTTCTTT

J: TRBJ1-6
V: TRBV3-1/TRBV3-2
D: -
size: -
CDR3: CASSQSDSPLHF
DNA: TGTGCCAGCAGCCAATCGGACAGTCCCCTCCACTTT

J: TRBJ2-7
V: TRBV29-1
D: TRBD1
size: -
CDR3: CSVEARGGFSYEQYF
DNA: TGCAGCGTTGAGGCCCGAGGGGGCTTCTCCTACGAGCAGTACTTC

J: TRBJ2-7
V: TRBV10-3
D: -
size: -
CDR3: CAISGLRGTYEQYF
DNA: TGTGCCATCAGTGGGCTTAGAGGGACCTACGAGCAGTACTTC

J: TRBJ2-3
V: TRBV24-1
D: TRBD1
size: few
CDR3: CATSPDRTSTDTQYF
DNA: TGTGCCACCAGTCCGGACAGGACTAGCACAGATACGCAGTATTTT

J: TRBJ1-5
V: TRBV5-4
D: -
size: few
CDR3: CASSLGGSNQPQHF
DNA: TGTGCCAGCAGCTTGGGAGGGAGCAATCAGCCCCAGCATTTT

J: TRBJ2-3
V: TRBV28
D: TRBD2
size: -
CDR3: CASSLLGGGLAGAVDTQYF
DNA: TGTGCCAGCAGTTTATTGGGCGGTGGACTAGCGGGAGCGGTGGATACGCAGTATTTT

J: TRBJ1-5
V: TRBV14
D: -
size: -
CDR3: CASSQSFNQPQHF
DNA: TGTGCCAGCAGCCAAAGCTTCAATCAGCCCCAGCATTTT

J: TRBJ2-7
V: TRBV6-5
D: -
size: -
CDR3: CASSYWIGGAYEQYF
DNA: TGTGCCAGCAGTTATTGGATCGGAGGTGCCTACGAGCAGTACTTC

J: TRBJ2-6
V: TRBV4-1
D: TRBD2
size: -
CDR3: CASSQERTSATVSGANVLTF
DNA: TGCGCCAGCAGCCAAGAGAGGACTAGCGCCACTGTCTCTGGGGCCAACGTCCTGACTTTC

J: TRBJ1-1
V: TRBV14
D: -
size: -
CDR3: CASSQIRENTEAFF
DNA: TGTGCCAGCAGCCAAATCCGGGAAAACACTGAAGCTTTCTTT

J: TRBJ2-1
V: TRBV7-2
D: -
size: -
CDR3: CASSLFVGGAVEQFF
DNA: TGTGCCAGCAGCTTATTTGTAGGGGGGGCGGTTGAGCAGTTCTTC

J: TRBJ1-2
V: TRBV2
D: TRBD1
size: -
CDR3: CASSPDRASYGYTF
DNA: TGTGCCAGCAGTCCGGACAGGGCATCCTATGGCTACACCTTC

J: TRBJ2-7
V: TRBV7-8
D: -
size: few
CDR3: CASSPHGLDEQYF
DNA: TGTGCCAGCAGCCCTCACGGTCTCGACGAGCAGTACTTC

J: TRBJ2-7
V: TRBV6-5
D: TRBD1
size: -
CDR3: CASMGTGLSYEQYF
DNA: TGTGCCAGCATGGGGACAGGGCTCTCCTACGAGCAGTACTTC

J: TRBJ2-7
V: TRBV5-4
D: -
size: once
CDR3: CASSLPTGYHHEQYF
DNA: TGTGCCAGCAGCTTGCCAACAGGGTACCACCACGAGCAGTACTTC

J: TRBJ2-3
V: TRBV7-3
D: TRBD1
size: -
CDR3: CASSAGQVTDTQYF
DNA: TGTGCCAGCAGCGCGGGACAGGTGACAGATACGCAGTATTTT

J: TRBJ1-2
V: TRBV10-3
D: -
size: -
CDR3: CAISLSREGLHLGYTF
DNA: TGTGCCATCAGCCTGAGTCGAGAGGGACTTCATCTTGGCTACACCTTC

J: TRBJ1-1
V: TRBV5-5
D: TRBD1
size: once
CDR3: CASSEDRGTEAFF
DNA: TGTGCCAGCAGCGAAGACAGGGGGACTGAAGCTTTCTTT

J: TRBJ2-4
V: TRBV5-1
D: TRBD2
size: -
CDR3: CASSLEGLAGGLAKNIQYF
DNA: TGCGCCAGCAGCTTGGAGGGACTAGCGGGAGGCCTAGCCAAAAACATTCAGTACTTC

J: TRBJ2-1
V: TRBV3-1/TRBV3-2
D: -
size: -
CDR3: CASSHLATLSYNEQFF
DNA: TGTGCCAGCAGCCATCTAGCGACGCTCTCCTACAATGAGCAGTTCTTC

J: TRBJ2-5
V: TRBV18
D: TRBD2
size: -
CDR3: CASSPPTSGGHETQYF
DNA: TGTGCCAGCTCACCACCGACGAGCGGGGGTCACGAGACCCAGTACTTC

J: TRBJ2-7
V: TRBV28
D: -
size: -
CDR3: CASSRTGYEQYF
DNA: TGTGCCAGCAGCCGAACAGGGTACGAGCAGTACTTC

J: TRBJ2-2
V: TRBV7-2
D: TRBD1
size: -
CDR3: CASSFRGQGILSGELFF
DNA: TGTGCCAGCAGCTTCAGAGGACAGGGAATTTTGTCCGGGGAGCTGTTTTTT

J: TRBJ1-2
V: TRBV28
D: -
size: -
CDR3: CASTTGQELYGYTF
DNA: TGTGCCAGCACCACGGGACAAGAATTGTATGGCTACACCTTC

J: TRBJ1-1
V: TRBV24-1
D: -
size: -
CDR3: CATSDSGYTEAFF
DNA: TGTGCCACCAGTGATTCAGGGTATACTGAAGCTTTCTTT

J: TRBJ2-1
V: TRBV13
D: TRBD2
size: -
CDR3: CASSLLAGGPPYNEQFF
DNA: TGTGCCAGCAGCCTACTAGCGGGAGGGCCCCCTTACAATGAGCAGTTCTTC

J: TRBJ2-1
V: TRBV5-1
D: TRBD2
size: -
CDR3: CASSFPGRADYNEQFF
DNA: TGCGCCAGCAGCTTTCCCGGGAGGGCCGACTACAATGAGCAGTTCTTC

J: TRBJ1-1
V: TRBV7-8
D: TRBD1
size: few
CDR3: CASSLPTGANTEAFF
DNA: TGTGCCAGCAGCTTACCAACAGGGGCGAACACTGAAGCTTTCTTT

J: TRBJ2-2
V: TRBV10-3
D: TRBD2
size: -
CDR3: CAISGKAGDKFPNTGELFF
DNA: TGTGCCATCAGTGGGAAAGCGGGGGATAAATTTCCGAACACCGGGGAGCTGTTTTTT

J: TRBJ1-2
V: TRBV6-4
D: TRBD1
size: -
CDR3: CASTRDRGTGYGYTF
DNA: TGTGCCAGCACGCGGGACAGGGGCACGGGTTATGGCTACACCTTC

J: TRBJ2-7
V: TRBV5-1
D: -
size: -
CDR3: CASRTGYSYEQYF
DNA: TGCGCCAGCAGAACAGGGTACTCCTACGAGCAGTACTTC

J: TRBJ2-2
V: TRBV18
D: TRBD2
size: -
CDR3: CASSPTPTSGGNTGELFF
DNA: TGTGCCAGCTCACCAACCCCAACTAGCGGGGGAAACACCGGGGAGCTGTTTTTT

J: TRBJ2-5
V: TRBV19
D: -
size: -
CDR3: CASSMRLFETQYF
DNA: TGTGCCAGTAGTATGAGGCTATTTGAGACCCAGTACTTC

J: TRBJ2-3
V: TRBV7-3
D: TRBD2
size: -
CDR3: CASSPGTSGTDTQYF
DNA: TGTGCCAGCAGCCCAGGGACTAGCGGAACAGATACGCAGTATTTT

J: TRBJ2-7
V: TRBV28
D: -
size: -
CDR3: CASSLGQGGEQYF
DNA: TGTGCCAGCAGTTTGGGGCAGGGGGGCGAGCAGTACTTC

J: TRBJ1-1
V: TRBV4-1
D: TRBD1
size: -
CDR3: CASTAGGTVEAFF
DNA: TGCGCCAGCACGGCCGGAGGGACAGTTGAAGCTTTCTTT

J: TRBJ1-3
V: TRBV5-5
D: TRBD1
size: -
CDR3: CASRPSQGAGNTIYF
DNA: TGTGCCAGCAGACCTTCACAGGGGGCTGGAAACACCATATATTTT

J: TRBJ2-3
V: TRBV10-2
D: TRBD2
size: -
CDR3: CASSEPVRTSGTDTQYF
DNA: TGCGCCAGCAGTGAGCCTGTTAGGACTAGCGGCACAGATACGCAGTATTTT

J: TRBJ1-1
V: TRBV27
D: -
size: few
CDR3: CASSKEGLRNTEAFF
DNA: TGTGCCAGCAGTAAGGAGGGCCTCAGGAACACTGAAGCTTTCTTT

J: TRBJ1-2
V: TRBV5-1
D: -
size: few
CDR3: CASTPRWGLRNGYTF
DNA: TGCGCCAGCACCCCGAGGTGGGGCCTGAGGAATGGCTACACCTTC